This is a list of T cell receptor beta chains from one sample in a study of cytomegalovirus exposure and HLA in healthy donors. Measured with immunoSEQ multiplex PCR; TCRdb has only the in-frame clones, and not every one. The sample includes approximately 240,000 clones, roughly 87% seen only once; the top ten take 5% to 6%. What was sequenced was PBMCs. The receptors were sampled from a woman in her thirties or forties in good health and CMV-seropositive. CDR3s include the opening cysteine and the closing phenylalanine or tryptophan. A D gene is named only where the DNA matches it firmly. Not all rows give a size; the values are once, few, many and, for expanded clones, a class.

size	length	V	D	J	CDR3	DNA
-	16	TRBV30	-	TRBJ2-7	CAWSVGVGGMAHEQYF	TGTGCCTGGAGTGTAGGAGTCGGAGGGATGGCCCACGAGCAGTACTTC
-	17	TRBV9	TRBD2	TRBJ2-2	CASSPHLAGGMSGELFF	TGTGCCAGCAGCCCCCACCTAGCGGGGGGGATGAGCGGGGAGCTGTTTTTT
-	17	TRBV5-1	TRBD1	TRBJ1-2	CASSLAPQGAYDYGYTF	TGCGCCAGCAGCTTGGCCCCACAGGGGGCGTACGACTATGGCTACACCTTC
-	16	TRBV5-1	TRBD1	TRBJ1-5	CASSPRGTGGKQPQHF	TGCGCCAGCAGCCCCAGAGGGACAGGAGGGAAACAGCCCCAGCATTTT
-	14	TRBV11-1	-	TRBJ1-2	CASSLEVGGYGYTF	TGTGCCAGCAGCTTAGAAGTCGGCGGCTATGGCTACACCTTC
-	12	TRBV6-1	-	TRBJ1-5	CASCRGNQPQHF	TGTGCCAGTTGTCGCGGCAATCAGCCCCAGCATTTT
-	15	TRBV4-3	-	TRBJ2-7	CASSQVKASSYEQYF	TGCGCCAGCAGCCAAGTTAAAGCGAGCTCCTACGAGCAGTACTTC
-	17	TRBV19	-	TRBJ1-5	CASSIFAQSNSNQPQHF	TGTGCCAGTAGTATATTTGCACAGAGTAATAGCAATCAGCCCCAGCATTTT
-	14	TRBV9	-	TRBJ1-2	CASSVGQGNYGYTF	TGTGCCAGCAGCGTAGGGCAGGGCAACTATGGCTACACCTTC
once	13	TRBV19	-	TRBJ1-1	CASSSEGGTEAFF	TGTGCCAGTAGTTCCGAGGGTGGGACTGAAGCTTTCTTT
-	13	TRBV5-1	TRBD2	TRBJ2-7	CASTERGGLEQYF	TGCGCCAGCACGGAGCGGGGGGGCCTCGAGCAGTACTTC
-	16	TRBV15	TRBD1	TRBJ2-1	CATSRDKGTGANEQFF	TGTGCCACCAGCAGGGACAAGGGGACAGGGGCTAATGAGCAGTTCTTC
-	16	TRBV5-1	TRBD1	TRBJ2-5	CASSLGSTGKGETQYF	TGCGCCAGCAGCTTGGGCTCGACAGGGAAAGGCGAGACCCAGTACTTC
-	14	TRBV5-4	TRBD1	TRBJ1-2	CASSSDRGQNGYTF	TGTGCCAGCAGCTCGGACAGGGGGCAGAATGGCTACACCTTC
-	16	TRBV28	-	TRBJ2-1	CASVESRRLVGNEQFF	TGTGCCAGCGTTGAATCCCGGCGGCTCGTGGGCAATGAGCAGTTCTTC
-	15	TRBV15	TRBD1	TRBJ2-3	CATSTGTGDRDTQYF	TGTGCCACCAGCACTGGGACAGGGGACAGGGATACGCAGTATTTT
-	13	TRBV5-4	-	TRBJ2-1	CASSSYSYNEQFF	TGTGCCAGCAGCTCCTATTCCTACAATGAGCAGTTCTTC
-	16	TRBV6-4	TRBD2	TRBJ2-1	CASSISAGGSYNEQFF	TGTGCCAGCAGTATCTCAGCGGGGGGTTCCTACAATGAGCAGTTCTTC
-	13	TRBV28	TRBD1	TRBJ2-7	CASGTGILHEQYF	TGTGCCAGCGGGACAGGAATTTTACACGAGCAGTACTTC
-	13	TRBV27	-	TRBJ1-3	CASSSSGLNTIYF	TGTGCCAGCAGTTCCAGCGGGCTAAACACCATATATTTT
few	11	TRBV20-1	TRBD2	TRBJ2-1	CRAGAGNEQFF	TGCAGAGCGGGAGCGGGTAATGAGCAGTTCTTC
-	14	TRBV10-3	-	TRBJ1-2	CAISSDISNYGYTF	TGTGCCATCAGTTCGGACATATCTAACTATGGCTACACCTTC
-	15	TRBV11-1	TRBD2	TRBJ2-7	CASSLATSGPYEQYF	TGTGCCAGCAGCTTAGCGACTAGCGGGCCCTACGAGCAGTACTTC
-	13	TRBV5-1	-	TRBJ2-2	CASSLDITGELFF	TGCGCCAGCAGCTTGGATATAACCGGGGAGCTGTTTTTT
-	16	TRBV5-6	TRBD1	TRBJ2-1	CASSYQTGGRYNEQFF	TGTGCCAGCAGCTACCAGACAGGGGGACGGTACAATGAGCAGTTCTTC
-	14	TRBV7-3	-	TRBJ2-2	CASSLQMNTGELFF	TGTGCCAGCAGCTTACAAATGAACACCGGGGAGCTGTTTTTT
-	16	TRBV7-2	TRBD2	TRBJ2-1	CASSSGVGRGSDEQFF	TGTGCCAGCAGCAGCGGCGTGGGGCGGGGGAGCGATGAGCAGTTCTTC
-	14	TRBV7-3	TRBD1	TRBJ2-2	CASRPQGDTGELFF	TGTGCCAGCAGACCCCAGGGGGACACCGGGGAGCTGTTTTTT
-	15	TRBV19	-	TRBJ1-4	CATLPRGTTNEKLFF	TGTGCCACCCTCCCGCGGGGCACAACTAATGAAAAACTGTTTTTT
-	11	TRBV19	-	TRBJ1-2	CASRQNYGYTF	TGTGCCAGTAGGCAGAACTATGGCTACACCTTC
-	15	TRBV5-6	-	TRBJ1-4	CASSLAGSRREKLFF	TGTGCCAGCAGCTTGGCGGGGTCGCGAAGGGAAAAACTGTTTTTT
-	15	TRBV6-6	-	TRBJ2-1	CASSSRTASYNEQFF	TGTGCCAGCAGTTCCCGGACAGCTTCCTACAATGAGCAGTTCTTC
once	13	TRBV4-2	-	TRBJ2-7	CASSPGGGGEQYF	TGTGCCAGCAGCCCCGGGGGAGGGGGCGAGCAGTACTTC
-	15	TRBV19	TRBD1	TRBJ1-1	CASSITGQSNTEAFF	TGTGCCAGTAGTATAACGGGACAGTCGAACACTGAAGCTTTCTTT
-	15	TRBV14	-	TRBJ2-1	CASSQGSAVGNEQFF	TGTGCCAGCAGCCAAGGGAGCGCCGTCGGGAATGAGCAGTTCTTC
-	13	TRBV11-3	TRBD1	TRBJ1-1	CASSLDRDAEAFF	TGTGCCAGCAGCTTGGACAGGGACGCTGAAGCTTTCTTT
-	14	TRBV7-2	-	TRBJ1-4	CASSLGQINEKLFF	TGTGCCAGCAGCTTAGGTCAGATTAATGAAAAACTGTTTTTT
-	13	TRBV5-6	-	TRBJ2-1	CASSSGPSREQFF	TGTGCCAGCAGCTCTGGCCCATCGAGGGAGCAGTTCTTC
-	16	TRBV29-1	-	TRBJ2-6	CSVEHSSSSGANVLTF	TGCAGCGTTGAGCACAGCTCGAGCTCTGGGGCCAACGTCCTGACTTTC
-	18	TRBV19	TRBD1	TRBJ2-3	CASSRPGQGVFGTDTQYF	TGTGCCAGTAGTAGACCGGGACAGGGAGTCTTCGGGACAGATACGCAGTATTTT
-	14	TRBV19	-	TRBJ1-1	CASRRGGQNTEAFF	TGTGCCAGTAGGAGGGGGGGCCAGAACACTGAAGCTTTCTTT
-	16	TRBV13	-	TRBJ1-2	CATVRTPGVLYYGYTF	TGTGCCACGGTCCGTACACCCGGGGTTCTTTACTATGGCTACACCTTC
-	16	TRBV2	TRBD2	TRBJ2-3	CASRGRATTSTDTQYF	TGTGCCAGCAGGGGGAGGGCAACAACTAGCACAGATACGCAGTATTTT
-	15	TRBV30	TRBD1	TRBJ2-1	CAWSGLGQGDGEQFF	TGTGCCTGGAGTGGACTTGGACAGGGGGATGGTGAGCAGTTCTTC
-	15	TRBV6-5	-	TRBJ2-3	CASSYSRGRVDTQYF	TGTGCCAGCAGTTACTCGCGGGGGCGCGTAGATACGCAGTATTTT
-	14	TRBV18	-	TRBJ1-1	CASSPVRGRAEAFF	TGTGCCAGCTCACCGGTCAGGGGCCGGGCTGAAGCTTTCTTT
-	14	TRBV19	-	TRBJ1-3	CASREDSSGNTIYF	TGTGCCAGTAGGGAGGACTCCTCTGGAAACACCATATATTTT
-	11	TRBV7-8	-	TRBJ2-4	CASSSVNIQYF	TGTGCCAGCAGCTCCGTGAACATTCAGTACTTC
-	13	TRBV9	-	TRBJ2-7	CASSVAQGYEQYF	TGTGCCAGCAGCGTGGCTCAGGGTTACGAGCAGTACTTC
-	11	TRBV7-9	TRBD1	TRBJ2-7	CASSDGTAKYF	TGTGCCAGCAGCGACGGGACAGCGAAGTACTTC
-	13	TRBV7-9	-	TRBJ1-1	CASTWGLNTEAFF	TGTGCCAGCACGTGGGGCTTGAACACTGAAGCTTTCTTT
-	12	TRBV29-1	TRBD1	TRBJ2-7	CSVAGQGNEQYF	TGCAGCGTTGCCGGACAGGGAAACGAGCAGTACTTC
-	14	TRBV5-1	TRBD1	TRBJ2-3	CASTRTGGTDTQYF	TGCGCCAGCACCAGGACAGGGGGCACAGATACGCAGTATTTT
-	14	TRBV5-1	TRBD1	TRBJ2-7	CASSSGTGPHEQYF	TGCGCCAGCAGCTCCGGGACAGGTCCCCACGAGCAGTACTTC
-	13	TRBV19	-	TRBJ1-1	CASNRERDTEAFF	TGTGCCAGCAACAGGGAGAGAGACACTGAAGCTTTCTTT